These 30 T cell receptor beta chains were all obtained from the same sample, sequenced in a study of graft-versus-host responses after intestinal transplantation. The graft tissue was processed, and this released both intraepithelial and lamina propria lymphocytes. The method was immunoSEQ multiplex PCR; TCRdb's version includes in-frame clones alone and lacks a portion of them. The table shows more than 30,000 clones, with approximately 90% occurring only once. This specimen was ileum tissue, taken 200 to 210 days after intestinal transplant. These receptors all stem from a human patient who received an intestinal transplant, so some T cells may come from the graft donor.

Comments on this clone: The junction shows a germline mismatch at one end, possibly a read error. V is TRBV7-7 and J is TRBJ2-1; 8 bases fit TRBD1. Germline V CDR1 and CDR2: SSHAT, FNYEAQ (reference sequence). CDR3 length: 18 amino acids. The CDR3 reads CASSLVVKDRGLYNEQFF. CDR3 nucleotide sequence: TGTGCTAGCAGCTTAGTTGTAAAAGACAGGGGACTTTACAATGAGCAGTTCTTC. Supplemented by reference TRBV7-7 and TRBJ2-1, the full variable domain reads GAGVSQSPRYKVTKRGQDVTLRCDPISSHATLYWYQQALGQGPEFLTYFNYEAQPDKSGLPSDRFSAERPEGSISTLTIQRTEQRDSAMYRCASSLVVKDRGLYNEQFFGPGTRLTVL.

This rearrangement joins TRBV29-1 to TRBJ1-2; D is unclear. The V gene's germline CDR1 is SQVTM and CDR2 ANQGSEA. V was clipped by 4 bases and J by 4 bases, with 10 bases between them. The length of the CDR3 is 12 residues. The CDR3 here is CSVGSTGYGYTF. CDR3 nucleotides: TGCAGCGTTGGGTCCACGGGCTATGGCTACACCTTC. The full variable domain, in which reference TRBV29-1 and TRBJ1-2 provide the parts outside the CDR3, is SAVISQKPSRDICQRGTSLTIQCQVDSQVTMMFWYRQQPGQSLTLIATANQGSEATYESGFVIDKFPISRPNLTFSTLTVSNMSPEDSSIYLCSVGSTGYGYTFGSGTRLTVV.

J is TRBJ2-3 and V is TRBV5-4; D perhaps matches TRBD2 (5 bases). Germline assignment: CDR1 SGHNT and CDR2 YYREEE (reference sequence). There are 14 residues in the CDR3. Trimming stripped 2 bases from V and 4 bases from J, with 11 bases between. CDR3 in DNA: TGTGCCAGCAGCTTCTCAAGCGGTGCAGATACGCAGTATTTT. Its translation: CASSFSSGADTQYF.

The chain employs TRBV29-1 and TRBJ2-7; D possibly uses TRBD1 or TRBD2 (5 bases each). The V end lost 3 bases, the J end lost 4 bases, and 13 bases lay between the germline ends. The CDR3 has 13 residues. Per the germline V gene, CDR1 is SQVTM and CDR2 is ANQGSEA. This CDR3 is CSVEVGAVYEQYF. CDR3 coding DNA: TGCAGCGTTGAGGTCGGGGCCGTATACGAGCAGTACTTC.

The rearrangement joins TRBV7-9 to TRBJ1-6; D is possibly TRBD1 (6 bases). Deletions cut 6 bases from V and 6 bases from J, with 18 bases between. Germline V gene lookup returns CDR1 SEHNR and CDR2 FQNEAQ (reference sequence). The CDR3 totals 16 residues. This CDR3 reads CASRSARQGSNSPLHF. The CDR3 nucleotides are TGTGCCAGCAGATCTGCCCGGCAGGGGAGTAATTCACCCCTCCACTTT.

The chain is built from TRBV2 and TRBJ2-7; D call uncertain. The CDR3 loop spans 14 amino acids. Germline-derived CDR1 and CDR2 are SNHLY and FYNNEI. Trimming removed 6 bases at V and 2 bases at J, with 14 bases between. The CDR3 nucleotides read TGTGCCAGCAGCCCCGGCAGCTATGCCTACGAGCAGTACTTC. Translated: CASSPGSYAYEQYF.

The V gene is TRBV27, the J gene TRBJ1-2; 8 bases line up with TRBD1. Germline V gene lookup returns CDR1 MNHEY and CDR2 SMNVEV (reference sequence). The junction had 3 bases not matched to a gene; V was cut back by 6 bases and J by 3 bases. CDR3 length equals 13 residues. CDR3 residues: CASRSGGDYGYTF. In DNA, the CDR3 is TGTGCCAGCAGATCAGGGGGCGACTATGGCTACACCTTC.

V is TRBV27 and J is TRBJ2-3; unclear D gene. The CDR3 consists of 12 residues. Germline assignment: CDR1 MNHEY and CDR2 SMNVEV (reference sequence). V shed 11 bases and J shed 3 bases, with 12 bases lying between them. The CDR3 region has the DNA TGTGCCGTTGGTTTGGAGACAGATACGCAGTATTTT. Its translation is CAVGLETDTQYF.

The chain couples TRBV29-1 to TRBJ1-6; tentatively, D is TRBD1 (5 bases). V was clipped by 7 bases and J by 11 bases, with 24 bases between them. Per the germline V gene, CDR1 is SQVTM and CDR2 is ANQGSEA. This CDR3 region has 15 residues. The CDR3 region has the DNA TGCAGCGCTCCGGTAGTCAGGGATTGGTTTCCACCCCTCCACTTT. Residues: CSAPVVRDWFPPLHF. Supplemented by reference TRBV29-1 and TRBJ1-6, the full variable domain reads SAVISQKPSRDICQRGTSLTIQCQVDSQVTMMFWYRQQPGQSLTLIATANQGSEATYESGFVIDKFPISRPNLTFSTLTVSNMSPEDSSIYLCSAPVVRDWFPPLHFGNGTRLTVT.

This clone was seen a handful of times. The rearrangement links TRBV27 to TRBJ2-1; D unclear. Trimming stripped 5 bases from V and 4 bases from J, with 3 bases between. Germline CDR1 reads MNHEY; CDR2 reads SMNVEV (reference sequence). The CDR3 sequence is 11 residues long. The CDR3 sequence is CASSQYNEQFF. The CDR3 DNA is TGTGCCAGCAGTCAGTACAATGAGCAGTTCTTC.

The chain employs TRBV2 and TRBJ2-2, with D perhaps TRBD2 (5 bases). The V gene lost 4 bases and the J gene lost 1 base, with 13 bases spanning the gap. From germline, CDR1 is SNHLY and CDR2 FYNNEI. CDR3 length equals 16 residues. This chain's CDR3 is CASSVGSVRNTGELFF. DNA for the CDR3: TGTGCCAGCAGTGTGGGTAGCGTCCGGAACACCGGGGAGCTGTTTTTT.

The chain joins TRBV7-9 to TRBJ2-1, with D perhaps TRBD1 or TRBD2 (5 bases each). The V end lost 1 base, the J end lost 7 bases, and 17 bases lay between the germline ends. CDR3 length equals 16 residues. Germline V gives CDR1 SEHNR, CDR2 FQNEAQ (reference sequence). CDR3 sequence: CASSLGGAPTTNEQFF. The CDR3 DNA reads TGTGCCAGCAGCTTAGGAGGGGCCCCAACGACGAATGAGCAGTTCTTC.

The rearrangement links TRBV6-5 to TRBJ1-6; D uncertain. Germline V gives CDR1 MNHEY, CDR2 SVGAGI. Trimming removed 2 bases from V and 14 bases from J, with 13 bases in between. This CDR3 spans 13 amino acids. CDR3 in amino acids: CASSYRGPFTLHF. CDR3 DNA: TGTGCCAGCAGTTACCGCGGGCCTTTTACCCTCCACTTT.

The J gene is TRBJ1-2, the V gene TRBV4-1; TRBD1 agrees at 8 bases. Germline lookup yields CDR1 MGHRA and CDR2 YSYEKL. CDR3 size: 16 residues. After removal of 4 bases from V and 6 bases from J, the junction contained 13 bases not matched to a gene. Here the CDR3 reads CASSLPVWTGPNGYTF. CDR3 sequence (DNA): TGCGCCAGCAGCCTACCTGTATGGACAGGGCCGAATGGCTACACCTTC.

The CDR3 nucleotides are TGTGCCAGCAGCTTCCAAGAGACCCAGTACTTC. Residues: CASSFQETQYF. The chain has TRBV5-4 and TRBJ2-5; D is unclear. This CDR3 spans 11 amino acids. CDR1 is SGHNT and CDR2 is YYREEE in the germline V gene (reference sequence). The V end lost 2 bases, the J end lost 1 base, and 0 bases lay between the germline ends.

V and J are TRBV4-2 and TRBJ2-1; possibly TRBD2 for D (6 bases). The CDR3 is made up of 17 amino acids. From germline, CDR1 is LGHNA and CDR2 YNFKEQ. Trimming left V 4 bases short and J 3 bases short, with 19 bases between. CDR3 sequence reads: CASSPASRGVLYNEQFF. Written as DNA, the CDR3 is TGTGCCAGCAGCCCGGCGAGTCGCGGGGTGCTCTACAATGAGCAGTTCTTC.

The rearrangement uses TRBV28 and TRBJ2-7, with 13 bases lining up with TRBD2. The ends lost 6 bases at V and 6 bases at J; junction bases unmatched: 11. The CDR3 sequence is 16 residues long. Germline CDR1 reads MDHEN; CDR2 reads SYDVKM. CDR3 residues: CASSYPSLAGGSEQYF. The CDR3 region has the DNA TGTGCCAGCAGCTATCCCTCACTAGCGGGAGGGAGCGAGCAGTACTTC.

This clone has more than one count but fewer than ten. This CDR3 is CASSFGGGTDTQYF. The CDR3 bases are TGTGCCAGCAGCTTTGGAGGGGGGACAGATACGCAGTATTTT. The chain recombines TRBV7-9 with TRBJ2-3, with D perhaps given as TRBD1 or TRBD2 (6 bases each). Germline lookup yields CDR1 SEHNR and CDR2 FQNEAQ (reference sequence). V dropped 3 bases and J dropped 3 bases, with 10 bases sitting between them. The CDR3 length is 14 residues.

This clone has more than one count but fewer than ten. The sample has other DNA sequences that encode this CDR3 too. The CDR3: CASSYSLGWNTEAFF. The CDR3 coding sequence is TGTGCCAGCAGTTACTCTCTTGGGTGGAACACTGAAGCTTTCTTT. The chain employs TRBV6-5 and TRBJ1-1; D unclear. CDR3 length equals 15 residues. The germline CDR1 and CDR2 sequences are MNHEY and SVGAGI. Trimming cost V 0 bases and J 1 base, with 9 bases left between them.

DNA for the CDR3: TGTGGCGCGTCAAGGACAGAGCATTCCTACGAGCAGTACTTC. It is translated as CGASRTEHSYEQYF. This sequence joins TRBV19 and TRBJ2-7; maybe TRBD1 (6 bases). There are 14 residues in the CDR3. Germline assignment: CDR1 LNHDA and CDR2 SQIVND (reference sequence).

V and J are TRBV27 and TRBJ2-7; 8 nucleotides match TRBD1. The CDR3 contains 15 residues. The germline V gene has CDR1 MNHEY and CDR2 SMNVEV (reference sequence). The V segment lost 0 bases and the J segment 3 bases; nucleotides outside the gene matches: 4. The CDR3 is CASSLSAGTGYEQYF. CDR3 DNA sequence: TGTGCCAGCAGTTTATCCGCCGGGACAGGCTACGAGCAGTACTTC.

The chain joins TRBV6-5 to TRBJ2-1, with TRBD2 matching 10 bases. V dropped 5 bases and J dropped 5; count of bases not matched to a gene: 6. CDR1 and CDR2 from the germline V gene are MNHEY and SVGAGI. The CDR3 runs 15 residues. CDR3 residues: CASSAGLAGDNEQFF. CDR3 DNA sequence: TGTGCCAGCAGTGCGGGGCTAGCGGGGGACAATGAGCAGTTCTTC.

The V call is TRBV2, the J call TRBJ1-2, with TRBD1 identical over 7 bases. This CDR3 spans 14 amino acids. The V gene's germline CDR1 is SNHLY and CDR2 FYNNEI. J was trimmed by 4 bases and V by 6 bases; bases with no gene match: 8. The CDR3 DNA reads as TGTGCCAGCAGGGTGACAGGGAGCTCCTATGGCTACACCTTC. This codes for CASRVTGSSYGYTF.

This chain connects TRBV29-1 to TRBJ1-2, with D possibly matching TRBD1 (6 bases). Trimming stripped 4 bases from V and 2 bases from J, with 11 bases between. The CDR3 is 13 residues long. Germline V gene data show CDR1 as SQVTM and CDR2 as ANQGSEA. The CDR3 here is CSVAQGINYGYTF. The CDR3 region has the DNA TGCAGCGTTGCTCAGGGGATCAACTATGGCTACACCTTC.

The rearrangement links TRBV5-1 to TRBJ2-1; a possible D gene is TRBD1 (6 bases). Trimming took 2 bases from V and 4 from J, leaving 16 bases between them. The length of the CDR3 is 16 residues. Germline-derived CDR1 and CDR2 are SGHRS and YFSETQ. This CDR3 reads CASSFTSGTLYNEQFF. The DNA for the CDR3 is TGCGCCAGCAGCTTCACTTCCGGGACACTTTACAATGAGCAGTTCTTC. Full variable domain (rest looked up from reference TRBV5-1 and TRBJ2-1): KAGVTQTPRYLIKTRGQQVTLSCSPISGHRSVSWYQQTPGQGLQFLFEYFSETQRNKGNFPGRFSGRQFSNSRSEMNVSTLELGDSALYLCASSFTSGTLYNEQFFGPGTRLTVL.

The chain combines TRBV30 with TRBJ2-7, with a possible D match to TRBD2 (6 bases). Trimming took off 6 bases at V and 6 bases at J, with 12 bases between the two ends. Germline-derived CDR1 and CDR2 are GTSNPN and SVGIG (reference sequence). This CDR3 comprises 11 residues. This chain's CDR3 is CACGAGGEQYF. The CDR3 DNA follows: TGTGCCTGCGGGGCCGGGGGCGAGCAGTACTTC.

This clone was counted between two and nine times. The J gene is TRBJ2-7, the V gene TRBV5-4; 7 positions agree with TRBD1. CDR1 is SGHNT and CDR2 is YYREEE in the germline V gene (reference sequence). V dropped 1 base and J dropped 5; count of bases not matched to a gene: 6. The CDR3 sequence is 14 residues long. CDR3: CASSLRQGVHEQYF. The CDR3 nucleotides are TGTGCCAGCAGCTTGAGGCAGGGGGTGCACGAGCAGTACTTC.

The chain recombines TRBV7-2 with TRBJ2-4, with D maybe TRBD2 (6 bases). CDR1 is SGHTA, CDR2 FQGNSA, per germline. This CDR3 has 13 residues. Trimming took off 5 bases at V and 6 bases at J, with 11 bases between the two ends. The CDR3 is CASSPGTLNIQYF. CDR3 nucleotides: TGTGCCAGCAGCCCCGGGACTCTAAACATTCAGTACTTC.

Here the CDR3 reads CASSRAAGETQYF. The DNA of the CDR3 is TGTGCCAGCAGCCGCGCTGCGGGGGAGACCCAGTACTTC. The chain has TRBV7-3 and TRBJ2-5, with D possibly TRBD2 on 6 matching bases. From germline, CDR1 is SGHTA and CDR2 FQGTGA. V was cut by 5 bases and J by 5 bases, with 12 bases left in between. The CDR3 has 13 amino acids.

This clone appeared a single time. The rearrangement joins TRBV4-1 to TRBJ2-5; no clear D gene. V was cut by 1 base and J by 4 bases, with 7 bases left in between. The germline gives CDR1 MGHRA, CDR2 YSYEKL. The length of the CDR3 is 13 residues. In DNA, the CDR3 is TGCGCCAGCAGCCAAGGAAGAGCAGAGACCCAGTACTTC. Its translation is CASSQGRAETQYF.